This T cell receptor beta chain was sequenced during a study of OX40 agonist ivuxolimab in advanced cancers. Study background: The dose-escalation group included hepatocellular carcinoma, melanoma, renal cell carcinoma and head and neck cancer. Enrollees could have had prior anti-PD-1, anti-PD-L1 or anti-CTLA-4 therapy, which more than 30% had received.

Losses at the gene ends were 7 bases for V and 0 bases for J; bases not matched to a gene: 10. This CDR3 has 15 amino acids. Germline lookup yields CDR1 SQVTM and CDR2 ANQGSEA. The repertoire was sequenced with immunoSEQ multiplex PCR; TCRdb's copy has only in-frame clones and lacks some. The sample shows tens of thousands of clones, around 90% of them seen only once. This specimen consisted of CD4+ or CD8+ T cells sorted from blood, obtained in a trial of the OX40 agonist ivuxolimab. This chain connects TRBV29-1 to TRBJ1-1; TRBD1 aligns across 8 bases. This clonotype was obtained from an adult with an advanced solid tumor such as melanoma, head and neck, liver or kidney cancer. CDR3 protein: CSATSQGVLNTEAFF. The CDR3 nucleotides read TGCAGCGCCACCTCACAGGGGGTATTGAACACTGAAGCTTTCTTT.